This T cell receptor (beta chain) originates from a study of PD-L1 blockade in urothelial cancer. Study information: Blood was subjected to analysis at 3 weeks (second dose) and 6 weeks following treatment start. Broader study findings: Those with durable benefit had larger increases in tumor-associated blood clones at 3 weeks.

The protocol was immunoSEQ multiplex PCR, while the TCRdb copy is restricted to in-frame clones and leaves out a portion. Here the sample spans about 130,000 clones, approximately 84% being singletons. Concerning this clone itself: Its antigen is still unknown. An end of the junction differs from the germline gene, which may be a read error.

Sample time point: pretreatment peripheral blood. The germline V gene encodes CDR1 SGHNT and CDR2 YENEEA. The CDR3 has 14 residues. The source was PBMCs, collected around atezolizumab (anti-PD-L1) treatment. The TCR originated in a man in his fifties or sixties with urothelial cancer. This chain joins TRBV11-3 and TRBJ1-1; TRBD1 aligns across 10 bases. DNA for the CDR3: TGTGCCAGCAGCCGGACAGGGGGGAACGCTGAAGCTTTCTTT. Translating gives CASSRTGGNAEAFF. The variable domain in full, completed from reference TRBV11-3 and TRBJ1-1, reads EAGVVQSPRYKIIEKKQPVAFWCNPISGHNTLYWYLQNLGQGPELLIRYENEEAVDDSQLPKDRFSAERLKGVDSTLKIQPAELGDSAVYLCASSRTGGNAEAFFGQGTRLTVV.